This is a list of T cell receptor beta chains from one sample in a study of CD8+ T cells in alopecia areata. Sequenced by immunoSEQ multiplex PCR; TCRdb stores in-frame clones only, minus some. The top ten clones hold about 19% of a sample with over 25,000 clones, over 65% of them seen once. Sample: NKG2D-low CD8+ T cells sorted from blood. The receptors stem from a human donor with alopecia areata. The CDR3 runs from the conserved cysteine through the conserved F or W. Each record gives: V gene, CDR3 protein.

V: TRBV14
CDR3: CASSLVYRGLWREQFF

V: TRBV15
CDR3: CATSREVRKTDTQYF

V: TRBV7-9
CDR3: CASSFWDRGPETQYF

V: TRBV5-4
CDR3: CASSLRDANTEAFF

V: TRBV15
CDR3: CATALLAGELFF

V: TRBV2
CDR3: CASSAFGVTGDTQYF

V: TRBV19
CDR3: CASSISASSYNEQFF

V: TRBV6-1
CDR3: CASSDPDSEAFF

V: TRBV28
CDR3: CASSLGQGHQPQHF

V: TRBV4-1
CDR3: CASRSTGVHNEQFF

V: TRBV13
CDR3: CASSFGLAGSYNEQFF

V: TRBV7-2
CDR3: CASSHSGGDYNEQFF

V: TRBV29-1
CDR3: CSVEGDLETPNYGYTF

V: TRBV5-4
CDR3: CASSPLVGARATEAFF

V: TRBV6-5
CDR3: CASRRDGDYEQYF

V: TRBV29-1
CDR3: CSVEETGRNYEQYF